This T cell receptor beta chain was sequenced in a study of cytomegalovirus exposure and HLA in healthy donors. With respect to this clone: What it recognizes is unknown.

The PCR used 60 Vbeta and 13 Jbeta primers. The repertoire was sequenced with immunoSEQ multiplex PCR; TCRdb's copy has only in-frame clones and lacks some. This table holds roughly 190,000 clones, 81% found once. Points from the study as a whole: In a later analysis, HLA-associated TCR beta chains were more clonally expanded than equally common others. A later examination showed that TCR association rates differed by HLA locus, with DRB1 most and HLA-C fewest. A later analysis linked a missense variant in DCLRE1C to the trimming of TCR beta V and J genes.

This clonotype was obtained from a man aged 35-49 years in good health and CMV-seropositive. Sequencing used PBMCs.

DNA of the CDR3: TGTGCCAGCTCAACCGGGACACCGACCTATGGCTACACCTTC. It is translated as CASSTGTPTYGYTF. The genes are TRBV28 and TRBJ1-2; maybe TRBD1 (6 bases). Between the trimmed V and J ends, which lost 8 bases and 4 bases, there was a span of 17 bases. This CDR3 spans 14 amino acids. From germline, CDR1 is MDHEN and CDR2 SYDVKM.